These 26 T cell receptor beta chains came from one sample sequenced in a study of shared clonotypes between healthy human individuals. The table came from immunoSEQ multiplex PCR; TCRdb's copy has only in-frame clones and leaves some out. The table includes some 1.5 million clones, roughly 96% detected once. The sequenced sample consisted of naive CD4+ T cells sorted from blood. Stated subset: CD45RA+ positively selected. The receptors shown here come from a man aged 30-40 years in good health.

This clone has just a few counts. The rearrangement uses TRBV10-2 and TRBJ1-2; 7 bases align to TRBD1. The trim removed 6 bases at V and 5 bases at J, leaving 6 bases unmatched. Germline values: CDR1 WSHSY, CDR2 SAAADI. The CDR3 contains 13 residues. The CDR3 bases are TGCGCCAGCAGATCCCGGGACAGATATGGCTACACCTTC. Amino acids: CASRSRDRYGYTF.

The chain recombines TRBV15 with TRBJ1-4, with D tentatively TRBD1 (5 bases). Trimming took off 3 bases at V and 7 bases at J, with 15 bases between the two ends. Germline V gene lookup returns CDR1 LNHNV and CDR2 YYDKDF (reference sequence). This CDR3 is built from 15 residues. In nucleotides, the CDR3 is TGTGCCACCAGCAGCAGAGGGGATGTAGGTGAAAAACTGTTTTTT. It translates to CATSSRGDVGEKLFF.

Comment on this clone: The sample has other DNA sequences that encode this CDR3 too. The rearrangement uses TRBV18 and TRBJ2-7, with D perhaps TRBD2 (6 bases). This CDR3 contains 14 residues. Germline-derived CDR1 and CDR2 are KGHSH and LQKENI. V gave up 2 bases and J gave up 3 bases, with 11 bases separating them. The CDR3 sequence: CASSPGTASYEQYF. The CDR3 region has the DNA TGTGCCAGCTCACCAGGGACTGCAAGCTACGAGCAGTACTTC.

The rearrangement joins TRBV7-8 to TRBJ2-5; 7 bases fit TRBD1. The germline gives CDR1 SGHVS, CDR2 FQNEAQ. With 1 base clipped from V and 3 bases from J, the junction kept 2 bases outside the gene matches. The CDR3 runs to 14 residues. The CDR3 is CASSLVQGKETQYF. CDR3 DNA sequence: TGTGCCAGCAGCTTAGTACAGGGGAAAGAGACCCAGTACTTC.

The V and J genes are TRBV6-5 and TRBJ2-3, with 9 positions matching TRBD1. The CDR3 is made up of 14 amino acids. Per the germline V gene, CDR1 is MNHEY and CDR2 is SVGAGI. Unmatched junction bases numbered 6, after V lost 5 bases and J lost 6 bases. CDR3 loop: CASSTRDRVDTQYF. In DNA, the CDR3 is TGTGCCAGCAGTACCCGGGACAGGGTTGATACGCAGTATTTT.

The chain is built from TRBV18 and TRBJ2-7; no reliable D call. CDR3 length equals 13 residues. The germline V gene encodes CDR1 KGHSH and CDR2 LQKENI. Trimming stripped 2 bases from V and 4 bases from J, with 9 bases between. As DNA, the CDR3 is TGTGCCAGCTCACCAAGTTCGGGTTACGAGCAGTACTTC. This codes for CASSPSSGYEQYF.

This chain uses TRBV15 with TRBJ1-5; D unclear. The V gene's germline CDR1 is LNHNV and CDR2 YYDKDF (reference sequence). The V end lost 9 bases, the J end lost 3 bases, and 15 bases lay between the germline ends. The CDR3 is 14 residues long. For the CDR3, the DNA is TGTGCCACTGGACGAGCCGGCAACAATCAGCCCCAGCATTTT. It specifies CATGRAGNNQPQHF.

The CDR3 DNA reads TGTGCCAGCAGCCAAGTTTTAACAGGCATGAACACTGAAGCTTTCTTT. Encoded protein: CASSQVLTGMNTEAFF. The chain has TRBV14 and TRBJ1-1, with D possibly TRBD1 on 5 matching bases. Trimming left V 1 base short and J 0 bases short, with 12 bases between. This CDR3 comprises 16 residues. Germline CDR1 reads SGHDN; CDR2 reads FVKESK.

On this clone itself: The identical CDR3 is also encoded by other nucleotide sequences in the sample. V gene TRBV30 combines with J gene TRBJ2-5; D is unresolved. The CDR3 has 12 residues. Germline CDR1 is GTSNPN and CDR2 is SVGIG (reference sequence). V was pared by 0 bases and J by 4 bases, with 6 bases between. CDR3 residues: CAWSVGGETQYF. The CDR3 coding sequence is TGTGCCTGGAGTGTAGGTGGAGAGACCCAGTACTTC. Together with reference TRBV30 and TRBJ2-5, the CDR3 gives the full variable domain: SQTIHQWPATLVQPVGSPLSLECTVEGTSNPNLYWYRQAAGRGLQLLFYSVGIGQISSEVPQNLSASRPQDRQFILSSKKLLLSDSGFYLCAWSVGGETQYFGPGTRLLVL.

The chain recombines TRBV19 with TRBJ1-1; D ambiguous. Trimming cost V 3 bases and J 1 base, with 9 bases left between them. CDR3 length equals 14 residues. Germline CDR1 is LNHDA and CDR2 is SQIVND (reference sequence). Written as DNA, the CDR3 is TGTGCCAGTAGTATCCGGGTTGCGAACACTGAAGCTTTCTTT. Protein sequence: CASSIRVANTEAFF.

The chain carries TRBV9 and TRBJ2-3; 8 positions agree with TRBD2. The length of the CDR3 is 16 residues. V shed 1 base, J shed 1 base, and the junction held 5 bases outside the gene matches. Germline CDR1 and CDR2: SGDLS and YYNGEE. CDR3 sequence reads: CASSVSSGRRTDTQYF. The CDR3 DNA sequence: TGTGCCAGCAGCGTATCCAGCGGGAGACGCACAGATACGCAGTATTTT.

V is TRBV5-1 and J is TRBJ2-3, with 9 positions matching TRBD1. This CDR3 is built from 17 residues. J was trimmed by 5 bases and V by 0 bases; bases with no gene match: 10. CDR1 SGHRS and CDR2 YFSETQ come from the germline V gene. The CDR3 DNA reads as TGCGCCAGCAGCTTGGCCTCTTGGTACAGGGGGCAAGATACGCAGTATTTT. Its translation is CASSLASWYRGQDTQYF.

J is TRBJ1-1 and V is TRBV28; D ambiguous. V was trimmed by 4 bases and J by 5 bases, leaving 8 bases between them. Per germline, CDR1 MDHEN and CDR2 SYDVKM. The CDR3 consists of 12 residues. CDR3 in amino acids: CASSSWRTEAFF. The CDR3 DNA reads as TGTGCCAGCAGTTCGTGGAGGACTGAAGCTTTCTTT. Looking up the rest from reference TRBV28 and TRBJ1-1 gives the full variable domain: DVKVTQSSRYLVKRTGEKVFLECVQDMDHENMFWYRQDPGLGLRLIYFSYDVKMKEKGDIPEGYSVSREKKERFSLILESASTNQTSMYLCASSSWRTEAFFGQGTRLTVV.

As concerns this clone: Distinct nucleotide sequences in the sample also encode this CDR3. V usage is TRBV2 and J usage is TRBJ1-5; possible D gene TRBD1, 5 bases. Germline V gene data show CDR1 as SNHLY and CDR2 as FYNNEI. The V end lost 7 bases, the J end lost 4 bases, and 11 bases lay between the germline ends. This CDR3 is 13 amino acids long. This chain's CDR3 is CASTQEGNQPQHF. The CDR3 coding sequence is TGTGCCAGCACCCAAGAGGGGAATCAGCCCCAGCATTTT.

This chain links TRBV6-4 with TRBJ2-2; D is possibly TRBD2 (5 bases). V was trimmed by 6 bases and J by 4 bases, leaving 21 bases between them. The CDR3 consists of 17 residues. Germline V gene lookup returns CDR1 MRHNA and CDR2 SNTAGT. CDR3 sequence reads: CASSSTTSRPSTGELFF. CDR3 nucleotides: TGTGCCAGCAGCTCGACTACGTCCCGTCCTAGCACCGGGGAGCTGTTTTTT.

This chain uses TRBV5-1 with TRBJ1-5; D possibly corresponds to TRBD1 (6 bases). V was clipped by 1 base and J by 5 bases, with 13 bases between them. CDR1 SGHRS and CDR2 YFSETQ come from the germline V gene. There are 15 residues in the CDR3. DNA of the CDR3: TGCGCCAGCAGCTTGAGACAGGTAGCTTATCAGCCCCAGCATTTT. The encoded protein is CASSLRQVAYQPQHF.

This chain joins TRBV10-3 and TRBJ2-3; tentative D call: TRBD2 (6 bases). The CDR3 spans 16 residues. V lost 0 bases to trimming and J lost 6 bases, with 16 bases between them. The germline CDR1 and CDR2 sequences are ENHRY and SYGVKD. The CDR3 is CAISESRLGPTDTQYF. The CDR3 nucleotides are TGTGCCATCAGTGAGTCGAGACTAGGCCCTACGGATACGCAGTATTTT.

This chain joins TRBV2 and TRBJ2-3; TRBD1 matches 8 bases. The junction had 4 bases not matched to a gene; V was cut back by 6 bases and J by 2 bases. CDR1 and CDR2 (germline): SNHLY, FYNNEI. The CDR3 spans 14 residues. The CDR3 nucleotides are TGTGCCAGCAGGAGGACAGGGATCACAGATACGCAGTATTTT. Translating gives CASRRTGITDTQYF.

The chain couples TRBV6-5 to TRBJ1-5; possible D gene TRBD1, 6 bases. Trimming pared 6 bases from V and 7 bases from J, leaving 13 bases between. This CDR3 has 13 residues. Germline CDR1 and CDR2: MNHEY and SVGAGI. CDR3 residues: CASRQGTRQPQHF. The DNA for the CDR3 is TGTGCCAGCAGGCAGGGGACCAGACAGCCCCAGCATTTT.

A single count supports this clone. J is TRBJ2-1 and V is TRBV7-9; D is unresolved. The CDR3 runs to 18 residues. The germline CDR1 and CDR2 sequences are SEHNR and FQNEAQ (reference sequence). V was pared by 4 bases and J by 0 bases, with 19 bases between. CDR3 nucleotide sequence: TGTGCCAGCAGCTCCCCATCCGACCGGGCGAGCTCCTACAATGAGCAGTTCTTC. This translates into CASSSPSDRASSYNEQFF. Combining the CDR3 with reference TRBV7-9 and TRBJ2-1 gives the whole variable domain DTGVSQNPRHKITKRGQNVTFRCDPISEHNRLYWYRQTLGQGPEFLTYFQNEAQLEKSRLLSDRFSAERPKGSFSTLEIQRTEQGDSAMYLCASSSPSDRASSYNEQFFGPGTRLTVL.

DNA for the CDR3: TGTGCCAGTAGCACACGGACAGGCTTAAATGAAAAACTGTTTTTT. Amino acids: CASSTRTGLNEKLFF. The chain is built from TRBV19 and TRBJ1-4; 7 nucleotides agree with TRBD1. CDR1 is LNHDA and CDR2 is SQIVND in the germline V gene (reference sequence). CDR3 length: 15 amino acids. With 6 bases clipped from V and 5 bases from J, the junction kept 9 bases outside the gene matches.

V and J are TRBV28 and TRBJ2-5, with D hard to call. This CDR3 spans 14 amino acids. CDR1 and CDR2 from the germline V gene are MDHEN and SYDVKM. Trimming shortened V by 4 bases and J by 5 bases, and 14 bases separated the two germline ends. The CDR3 nucleotides are TGTGCCAGCAGTTGGCGACCCGCCGGGGAGACCCAGTACTTC. This encodes CASSWRPAGETQYF.

The chain uses TRBV19 and TRBJ2-3; D unresolved. Trimming left V 3 bases short and J 1 base short, with 8 bases between. The CDR3 length is 14 residues. Per germline, CDR1 LNHDA and CDR2 SQIVND (reference sequence). As DNA, the CDR3 is TGTGCCAGTAGTATCCGCTACCGCACAGATACGCAGTATTTT. Its protein is CASSIRYRTDTQYF.

V gene TRBV5-4 combines with J gene TRBJ2-1; 8 nucleotides agree with TRBD2. This CDR3 has 17 amino acids. CDR1 is SGHNT, CDR2 YYREEE, per germline (reference sequence). J lost 4 bases, V lost 0 bases, and 9 bases had no gene match. The CDR3 sequence is CASSLAGGGRFYNEQFF. For the CDR3, the DNA is TGTGCCAGCAGCTTGGCCGGCGGGGGGCGCTTTTACAATGAGCAGTTCTTC. Complete variable domain (other parts from reference TRBV5-4 and TRBJ2-1): ETGVTQSPTHLIKTRGQQVTLRCSSQSGHNTVSWYQQALGQGPQFIFQYYREEENGRGNFPPRFSGLQFPNYSSELNVNALELDDSALYLCASSLAGGGRFYNEQFFGPGTRLTVL.

Comments on this clone: This same CDR3 is encoded by further DNA sequences in the sample. The rearrangement joins TRBV7-2 to TRBJ2-5; maybe TRBD2 (5 bases). Trimming pared 0 bases from V and 8 bases from J, leaving 10 bases between. The CDR3 is 13 amino acids. In germline, CDR1 is SGHTA, CDR2 FQGNSA. CDR3 amino acids: CASSLAGEGTQYF. The CDR3 DNA reads as TGTGCCAGCAGCTTAGCGGGAGAAGGAACCCAGTACTTC.

This chain joins TRBV28 and TRBJ2-7; D uncertain. Germline V gives CDR1 MDHEN, CDR2 SYDVKM. The CDR3 sequence is 13 residues long. The V and J ends lost 9 bases and 3 bases respectively, with 15 bases between them. As DNA, the CDR3 is TGTGCCAGTATAGCCCCGAACAACTACGAGCAGTACTTC. This encodes CASIAPNNYEQYF.